Below are 18 T cell receptor beta chains sequenced from a single sample in a study of blood T cell repertoires in COVID-19. Clones were read by immunoSEQ multiplex PCR, and TCRdb kept only the in-frame ones, dropping some. The table includes tens of thousands of clones, around 80% detected once. Sequencing was carried out using peripheral blood. Source of these receptors: a man in his fifties or sixties with active COVID-19.

V gene TRBV5-1 combines with J gene TRBJ2-1; the match to TRBD2 covers 10 bases. CDR1 is SGHRS, CDR2 YFSETQ, per germline. The CDR3 has 15 amino acids. V was pared by 4 bases and J by 5 bases, with 6 bases of the junction left unmatched. The CDR3 loop reads CASSRRLAGDNEQFF. CDR3 in DNA: TGCGCCAGCAGCCGAAGGCTAGCGGGGGACAATGAGCAGTTCTTC.

This clone appeared a single time. V usage is TRBV7-8 and J usage is TRBJ1-5; D perhaps matches TRBD1 (6 bases). Germline V lookup: CDR1 SGHVS, CDR2 FQNEAQ. The CDR3 has 16 amino acids. V shed 4 bases and J shed 5 bases, with 18 bases lying between them. Here the CDR3 reads CASSSTRTVFYQPQHF. The CDR3 DNA follows: TGTGCCAGCAGCTCAACCCGGACAGTCTTTTATCAGCCCCAGCATTTT.

In this sample, this clone turned up a few times. The chain is built from TRBV19 and TRBJ2-2; 9 bases are shared with TRBD1. The CDR3 is 15 amino acids. The V gene end was trimmed by 8 bases and the J gene end by 7 bases; junction bases not matched to a gene: 11. Germline values: CDR1 LNHDA, CDR2 SQIVND (reference sequence). CDR3 sequence: CASDLTGGMGGELFF. The CDR3, as DNA: TGTGCCAGTGATCTGACAGGGGGAATGGGCGGGGAGCTGTTTTTT.

CDR3 amino acids: CASKLGLGRNEQFF. The CDR3 bases are TGTGCCAGCAAGCTTGGACTCGGCCGCAATGAGCAGTTCTTC. The rearrangement joins TRBV28 to TRBJ2-1, with D perhaps TRBD2 (5 bases). CDR1 and CDR2 (germline): MDHEN, SYDVKM. This CDR3 has 14 amino acids. The ends were cut back, 7 bases at V and 6 bases at J, with 16 bases in the middle.

This clone has only a few counts. The chain joins TRBV30 to TRBJ1-6; a possible D gene is TRBD1 (5 bases). V shed 0 bases and J shed 5 bases, with 8 bases lying between them. Germline V CDR1 and CDR2: GTSNPN, SVGIG (reference sequence). The CDR3 is 14 residues long. The CDR3 loop is CAWSVGRDNSPLHF. CDR3 coding DNA: TGTGCCTGGAGTGTAGGCAGGGATAATTCACCCCTCCACTTT.

This chain uses TRBV6-6 with TRBJ2-3, with 10 positions matching TRBD2. J was trimmed by 2 bases and V by 8 bases; bases with no gene match: 4. The CDR3 contains 14 residues. Per germline, CDR1 MNHNY and CDR2 SVGAGI (reference sequence). The CDR3 sequence: CASQRGGNTDTQYF. In DNA form, the CDR3 reads TGTGCCAGCCAGCGGGGGGGCAACACAGATACGCAGTATTTT.

This clone was seen a handful of times. The V and J genes are TRBV12-3 or TRBV12-4 and TRBJ1-1, with D possibly TRBD1 on 6 matching bases. Trimming stripped 7 bases from V and 0 bases from J, with 9 bases between. There are 13 residues in the CDR3. The CDR3 bases are TGTGCCAGCAACGACAGGATGAACACTGAAGCTTTCTTT. Its translation: CASNDRMNTEAFF.

This chain uses TRBV9 with TRBJ2-7; 8 bases are shared with TRBD2. Germline V gene sequence: CDR1 SGDLS, CDR2 YYNGEE. The J segment lost 4 bases and the V segment lost 3 bases, leaving 3 bases of the junction unmatched. This CDR3 has 13 amino acids. CDR3 amino acids: CASSAGGAYEQYF. In nucleotides, the CDR3 is TGTGCCAGCAGCGCCGGGGGGGCGTACGAGCAGTACTTC. The full variable domain, with the rest looked up from reference TRBV9 and TRBJ2-7, is DSGVTQTPKHLITATGQRVTLRCSPRSGDLSVYWYQQSLDQGLQFLIQYYNGEERAKGNILERFSAQQFPDLHSELNLSSLELGDSALYFCASSAGGAYEQYFGPGTRLTVT.

The rearrangement joins TRBV19 to TRBJ2-1; TRBD2 is a possible D gene (6 bases). The CDR3 runs to 15 residues. CDR1 and CDR2 (germline): LNHDA, SQIVND (reference sequence). The V gene lost 1 base and the J gene lost 7 bases, with 14 bases spanning the gap. The CDR3 DNA sequence: TGTGCCAGTAGTATAGTTACTAGCTCGTCGAATGAGCAGTTCTTC. Translated: CASSIVTSSSNEQFF.

CDR3 residues: CASSTLTGGNQPQHF. CDR3 DNA sequence: TGTGCCAGTAGTACCCTAACAGGGGGCAATCAGCCCCAGCATTTT. The J gene is TRBJ1-5, the V gene TRBV19; 7 positions match TRBD1. The J segment lost 2 bases and the V segment lost 4 bases, leaving 5 bases of the junction unmatched. Germline CDR1 is LNHDA and CDR2 is SQIVND (reference sequence). This CDR3 contains 15 residues.

The rearrangement uses TRBV25-1 and TRBJ1-2; 7 bases are shared with TRBD1. Germline V gene lookup returns CDR1 MGHDK and CDR2 SYGVNS. The CDR3 is made up of 14 amino acids. The V gene end was trimmed by 6 bases and the J gene end by 4 bases; junction bases not matched to a gene: 8. CDR3 bases: TGTGCCAGCAGATTAACAGGGGCCGTCTATGGCTACACCTTC. This sequence encodes CASRLTGAVYGYTF.

This clone has just a few counts. The chain is built from TRBV2 and TRBJ1-2, with D possibly matching TRBD1 (5 bases). The CDR3 has 14 amino acids. The V gene's germline CDR1 is SNHLY and CDR2 FYNNEI. V lost 5 bases, J lost 3 bases, and 13 bases lay in between. The CDR3 here is CASSRQKSDYGYTF. CDR3 bases: TGTGCCAGCAGTAGACAGAAAAGCGACTATGGCTACACCTTC.

The genes are TRBV28 and TRBJ2-3, with 7 bases lining up with TRBD2. Germline CDR1 is MDHEN and CDR2 is SYDVKM. CDR3 length equals 15 residues. The ends lost 5 bases at V and 8 bases at J; junction bases unmatched: 13. Here the CDR3 reads CASSPPGGGEGTQYF. The CDR3 DNA follows: TGTGCCAGCAGTCCTCCCGGCGGGGGAGAGGGTACGCAGTATTTT.

The chain links TRBV3-1 (or the pseudogene TRBV3-2) to TRBJ2-7; 7 bases map to TRBD1. Trimming removed 8 bases from V and 3 bases from J; junction bases left unmatched: 10. Germline CDR1 LGHDT, CDR2 YNNKEL (reference sequence). There are 14 residues in the CDR3. The CDR3 spells CASGRQGVGYEQYF. CDR3 nucleotides: TGTGCCAGCGGGAGACAGGGAGTAGGCTACGAGCAGTACTTC.

This clone was seen a single time. This sequence joins TRBV25-1 and TRBJ1-6, with 7 bases that match TRBD1. V gave up 4 bases and J gave up 0 bases; unmatched junction bases: 9. The length of the CDR3 is 18 residues. Germline V gene sequence: CDR1 MGHDK, CDR2 SYGVNS. The CDR3 DNA follows: TGTGCCAGCAGTGCCTCGGGACAGACCAGCTCCTATAATTCACCCCTCCACTTT. Protein: CASSASGQTSSYNSPLHF.

This clone was seen once. CDR3 protein: CASSFGGDEKLFF. DNA of the CDR3: TGCGCCAGCAGCTTCGGCGGAGATGAAAAACTGTTTTTT. V gene TRBV5-1 combines with J gene TRBJ1-4; the D is unclear. This CDR3 has 13 residues. The germline V and J ends were trimmed by 2 bases and 6 bases, with 8 bases remaining between them. Germline V lookup: CDR1 SGHRS, CDR2 YFSETQ.

The chain is built from TRBV6-6 and TRBJ2-5; 7 bases map to TRBD2. This CDR3 spans 15 amino acids. Germline V lookup: CDR1 MNHNY, CDR2 SVGAGI (reference sequence). J lost 2 bases, V lost 7 bases, and 10 bases had no gene match. The DNA of the CDR3 is TGTGCCAGCACCCAGGGAGGGGCTGGGCAAGAGACCCAGTACTTC. It specifies CASTQGGAGQETQYF.

The V gene is TRBV29-1, the J gene TRBJ1-2; D not resolved. The V gene lost 7 bases and the J gene lost 7 bases, with 16 bases spanning the gap. The CDR3 is 12 amino acids. In germline, CDR1 is SQVTM, CDR2 ANQGSEA. The CDR3 sequence is CSATWRFRGYTF. CDR3 in DNA: TGCAGCGCTACCTGGCGGTTCCGTGGCTACACCTTC. Full variable domain (rest looked up from reference TRBV29-1 and TRBJ1-2): SAVISQKPSRDICQRGTSLTIQCQVDSQVTMMFWYRQQPGQSLTLIATANQGSEATYESGFVIDKFPISRPNLTFSTLTVSNMSPEDSSIYLCSATWRFRGYTFGSGTRLTVV.